Following are 15 T cell receptor beta chains from one sample sequenced in a study of spatial heterogeneity in lung cancer. The time point is: sample taken at primary tumor resection. Sequencing of whole RNA from tumor, nontumor lung or frozen PBMC involved no sorting. TCRdb redid the calling of the 5' RACE reads with MiXCR, one entry per CDR3 protein. The sample contains approximately 44,000 distinct CDR3 sequences, roughly an eighth of which appear only once. This sample comprised PBMCs, obtained at surgery. The receptors were sampled from a male donor with early-stage non-small cell lung cancer.

This clonotype has just a few counts. This rearrangement joins TRBV7-2 to TRBJ2-1; D is tentatively TRBD1 or TRBD2 (6 bases each). Germline V CDR1 and CDR2: SGHTA, FQGNSA. The V gene lost 5 bases and the J gene lost 3 bases, with 11 bases spanning the gap. This CDR3 is 14 amino acids long. The DNA for the CDR3 is TGTGCCAGCAGCCCGGGGGCCAGCTACAATGAGCAGTTCTTC. As protein: CASSPGASYNEQFF.

With respect to this clonotype: This sequence may be a read error, since a much larger clone differs from it by one base. The rearrangement joins TRBV15 to TRBJ1-2; D gene ambiguous. This CDR3 is 12 amino acids long. The germline CDR1 and CDR2 sequences are LNHNV and YYDKDF (reference sequence). CDR3 region: CVTSGWDYGYTF. DNA of the CDR3: TGTGTCACCAGCGGATGGGACTATGGCTACACCTTC.

This clonotype came up a few times. J is TRBJ2-6 and V is TRBV28; D gene uncertain. Germline CDR1 reads MDHEN; CDR2 reads SYDVKM. The CDR3 is 14 residues long. Trimming cost V 5 bases and J 0 bases, with 5 bases left between them. CDR3 sequence: CASSENSGANVLTF. In nucleotides, the CDR3 is TGTGCCAGCAGTGAAAACTCTGGGGCCAACGTCCTGACTTTC. Supplemented by reference TRBV28 and TRBJ2-6, the full variable domain reads DVKVTQSSRYLVKRTGEKVFLECVQDMDHENMFWYRQDPGLGLRLIYFSYDVKMKEKGDIPEGYSVSREKKERFSLILESASTNQTSMYLCASSENSGANVLTFGAGSRLTVL.

Ten or more counts support this clonotype. The chain has TRBV5-1 and TRBJ2-3; D might be TRBD2 (5 bases). This CDR3 has 15 amino acids. With 2 bases removed from V and 2 bases from J, the gap between germline ends came to 12 bases. CDR1 SGHRS and CDR2 YFSETQ come from the germline V gene. CDR3 sequence (DNA): TGCGCCAGCAGCTTTTCCCTAGCCCTCACAGATACGCAGTATTTT. Protein: CASSFSLALTDTQYF.

This clonotype was seen ten or more times. The junction shows a germline mismatch at one end, possibly a read error. The chain combines TRBV20-1 with TRBJ2-7; TRBD2 matches at 15 bases. Germline values: CDR1 DFQATT, CDR2 SNEGSKA (reference sequence). There are 14 residues in the CDR3. CDR3 sequence (DNA): TGCAGTGCACTCCCCGGGACTAGCGGGAGGCCAGGTAACTTC. Translated, it gives CSALPGTSGRPGNF.

This clonotype was counted between two and nine times. Since a much larger clone is just one base distant, this may be a read error. The rearrangement uses TRBV2 and TRBJ2-3; tentative D call: TRBD1 (6 bases). This CDR3 spans 14 amino acids. The germline CDR1 and CDR2 sequences are SNHLY and FYNNEI. The CDR3 loop is CVSSEVRGGDTQYF. The CDR3 DNA reads as TGTGTCAGCAGTGAGGTCAGGGGTGGCGATACGCAGTATTTT.

This sequence joins TRBV5-1 and TRBJ2-2; TRBD2 matches 13 bases. The length of the CDR3 is 16 residues. CDR1 and CDR2 from the germline V gene are SGHRS and YFSETQ. Trimming at V came to 5 bases and at J to 5 bases, leaving 6 bases not matched to a gene. The CDR3 DNA follows: TGCGCCAGCAGTTGGACTAGCGGGAGCGGTACCGGGGAGCTGTTTTTT. Translation: CASSWTSGSGTGELFF.

V gene TRBV15 combines with J gene TRBJ2-5; D is perhaps TRBD1 or TRBD2 (6 bases each). CDR3 length equals 15 residues. Trimming pared 5 bases from V and 0 bases from J, leaving 13 bases between. Germline V CDR1 and CDR2: LNHNV, YYDKDF (reference sequence). For the CDR3, the DNA is TGTGCCACCAGCCCTCTGGGGGGCTACCAAGAGACCCAGTACTTC. This gives the protein CATSPLGGYQETQYF.

Many counts were recorded for this clonotype. The V gene is TRBV5-6, the J gene TRBJ2-3, with D hard to call. V was cut by 1 base and J by 0 bases, with 3 bases left in between. The CDR3 is 13 residues long. Per the germline V gene, CDR1 is SGHDT and CDR2 is YYEEEE. The CDR3 DNA follows: TGTGCCAGCAGCTTGAGGAGCACAGATACGCAGTATTTT. Its protein product is CASSLRSTDTQYF.

This clonotype was counted at least ten times. The V and J genes are TRBV5-1 and TRBJ2-7; no firm D call. This CDR3 has 15 residues. Germline-derived CDR1 and CDR2 are SGHRS and YFSETQ. Between the trimmed V and J ends, which lost 0 bases and 4 bases, there was a span of 14 bases. The CDR3 here is CASSLELTEVYEQYF. The CDR3 DNA reads as TGCGCCAGCAGCTTGGAGCTAACAGAAGTATACGAGCAGTACTTC.

This clonotype was seen only a few times. CDR3: CATSDRLGNEKLFF. The CDR3 nucleotides are TGTGCCACCAGTGACAGGTTGGGGAATGAAAAACTGTTTTTT. The V call is TRBV24-1, the J call TRBJ1-4; D gene unclear. Germline V gene data show CDR1 as KGHDR and CDR2 as SFDVKD. The CDR3 totals 14 residues. V dropped 4 bases and J dropped 5 bases, with 10 bases sitting between them.

This clonotype turned up a few times. The CDR3 region has the DNA TGTGCCAGCAGTTTATCGGTCGCGCCTAACTATGGCTACACCTTC. As protein: CASSLSVAPNYGYTF. The rearrangement joins TRBV27 to TRBJ1-2; no clear D gene. Germline V gene lookup returns CDR1 MNHEY and CDR2 SMNVEV (reference sequence). V was cut by 0 bases and J by 0 bases, with 8 bases left in between. The length of the CDR3 is 15 residues.

This clonotype was counted ten times or more. The chain uses TRBV7-2 and TRBJ1-1; D remains ambiguous. The CDR3 runs to 14 residues. The ends were cut back, 6 bases at V and 1 base at J, with 12 bases in the middle. The germline V gene encodes CDR1 SGHTA and CDR2 FQGNSA. DNA for the CDR3: TGTGCCAGCAGTTCGATGGCCCAGAACACTGAAGCTTTCTTT. This gives the protein CASSSMAQNTEAFF.

The rearrangement uses TRBV12-3 or TRBV12-4 and TRBJ2-1; perhaps TRBD2 as D (5 bases). V was cut by 8 bases and J by 4 bases, with 6 bases left in between. The CDR3 has 11 residues. The CDR3 spells CASAGYNEQFF. CDR3 bases: TGTGCCAGCGCGGGTTACAATGAGCAGTTCTTC.

This clonotype has at least ten counts. This chain uses TRBV14 with TRBJ1-2; possible D gene TRBD1, 6 bases. V was clipped by 4 bases and J by 6 bases, with 15 bases between them. The CDR3 loop spans 14 amino acids. CDR1 SGHDN and CDR2 FVKESK come from the germline V gene. CDR3 region: CASSRGWAGDGYTF. In DNA form, the CDR3 reads TGTGCCAGCAGCCGTGGTTGGGCAGGGGATGGCTACACCTTC.